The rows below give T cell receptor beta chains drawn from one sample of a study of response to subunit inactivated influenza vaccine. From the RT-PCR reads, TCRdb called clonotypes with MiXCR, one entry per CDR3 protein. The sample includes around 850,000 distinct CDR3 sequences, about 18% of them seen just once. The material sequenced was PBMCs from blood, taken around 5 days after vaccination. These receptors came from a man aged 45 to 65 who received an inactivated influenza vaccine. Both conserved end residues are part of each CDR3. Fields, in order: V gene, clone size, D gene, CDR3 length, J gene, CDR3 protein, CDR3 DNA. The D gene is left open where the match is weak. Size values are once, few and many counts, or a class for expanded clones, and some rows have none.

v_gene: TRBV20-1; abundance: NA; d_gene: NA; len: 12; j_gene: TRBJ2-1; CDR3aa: CSATRNGNEQFF; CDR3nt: TGCAGTGCCACCCGGAACGGCAATGAGCAGTTCTTC
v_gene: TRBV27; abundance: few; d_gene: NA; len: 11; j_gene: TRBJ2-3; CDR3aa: CASTNGNTQYF; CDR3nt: TGTGCCAGCACGAACGGGAATACGCAGTATTTT
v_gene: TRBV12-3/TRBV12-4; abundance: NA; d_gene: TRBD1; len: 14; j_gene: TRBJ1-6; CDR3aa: CASSRTGGAAPLHF; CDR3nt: TGTGCCAGCAGTAGGACAGGGGGCGCGGCACCCCTCCACTTT
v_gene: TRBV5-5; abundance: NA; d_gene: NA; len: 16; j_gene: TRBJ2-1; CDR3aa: CASSALGSLSYNEQFF; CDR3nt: TGTGCCAGCAGCGCGCTGGGGTCCCTCTCCTACAATGAGCAGTTCTTC
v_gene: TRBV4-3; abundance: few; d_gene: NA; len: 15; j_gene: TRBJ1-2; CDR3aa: CASSQVWGPNYGYTF; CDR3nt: TGCGCCAGCAGCCAAGTTTGGGGTCCTAACTATGGCTACACCTTC
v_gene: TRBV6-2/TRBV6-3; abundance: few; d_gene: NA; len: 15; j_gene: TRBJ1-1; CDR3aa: CASSYVHQLNTEAFF; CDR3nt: TGTGCCAGCAGTTACGTCCACCAGCTGAACACTGAAGCTTTCTTT
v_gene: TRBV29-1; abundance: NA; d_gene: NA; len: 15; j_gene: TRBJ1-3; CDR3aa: CSVEDGRSSGNTIYF; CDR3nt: TGCAGCGTTGAAGATGGTCGGTCCTCTGGAAACACCATATATTTT
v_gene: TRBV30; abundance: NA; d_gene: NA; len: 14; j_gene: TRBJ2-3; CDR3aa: CAWSTGPSTDTQYF; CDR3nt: TGTGCCTGGAGTACGGGACCTAGCACAGATACGCAGTATTTT
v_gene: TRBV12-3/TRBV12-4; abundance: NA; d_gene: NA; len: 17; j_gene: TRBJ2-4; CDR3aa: CASSIIGQKLAKNIQYF; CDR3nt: TGTGCCAGCAGCATTATTGGACAGAAACTAGCCAAAAACATTCAGTACTTC
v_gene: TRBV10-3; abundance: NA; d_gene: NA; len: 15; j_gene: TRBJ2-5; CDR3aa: CAISPGGREQETQYF; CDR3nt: TGTGCCATCAGCCCAGGAGGTAGGGAGCAAGAGACCCAGTACTTC
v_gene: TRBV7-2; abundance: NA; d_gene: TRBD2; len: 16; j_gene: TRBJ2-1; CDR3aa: CASSLAWLAGEDEQFF; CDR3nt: TGTGCCAGCAGCTTAGCTTGGCTAGCGGGAGAAGATGAGCAGTTCTTC
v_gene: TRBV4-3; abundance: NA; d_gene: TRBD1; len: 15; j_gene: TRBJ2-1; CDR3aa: CASSLSIGQGDEQFF; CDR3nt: TGCGCCAGCAGCCTAAGCATCGGTCAGGGGGATGAGCAGTTCTTC
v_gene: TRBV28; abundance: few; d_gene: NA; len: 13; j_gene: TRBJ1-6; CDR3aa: CASDRSPNSPLHF; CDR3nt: TGTGCCAGTGATAGATCGCCGAATTCACCCCTCCACTTT
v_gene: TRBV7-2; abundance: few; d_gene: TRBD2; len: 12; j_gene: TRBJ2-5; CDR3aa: CASRLAGETQYF; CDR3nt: TGTGCCAGCAGACTAGCGGGAGAGACCCAGTACTTC
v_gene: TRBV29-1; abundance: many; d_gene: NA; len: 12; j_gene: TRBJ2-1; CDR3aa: CSVYKGGDEQFF; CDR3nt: TGCAGCGTGTACAAGGGGGGGGATGAGCAGTTCTTC
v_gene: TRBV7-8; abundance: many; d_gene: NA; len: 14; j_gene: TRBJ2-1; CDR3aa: CASSSGTLYNEQFF; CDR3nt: TGTGCCAGCAGCTCCGGGACTCTCTACAATGAGCAGTTCTTC
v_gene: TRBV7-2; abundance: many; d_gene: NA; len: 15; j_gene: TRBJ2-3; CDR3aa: CASSLGGWSTDTQYF; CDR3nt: TGTGCCAGCAGCTTAGGGGGATGGAGCACAGATACGCAGTATTTT
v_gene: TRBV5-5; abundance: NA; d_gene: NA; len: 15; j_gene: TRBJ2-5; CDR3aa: CASSPGQRSQETQYF; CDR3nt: TGTGCCAGCAGCCCCGGACAGAGATCCCAAGAGACCCAGTACTTC
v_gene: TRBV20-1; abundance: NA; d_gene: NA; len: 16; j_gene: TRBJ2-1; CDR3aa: CSARRPRGAVGNEQFF; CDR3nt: TGCAGTGCTAGACGCCCCAGGGGGGCTGTCGGTAATGAGCAGTTCTTC
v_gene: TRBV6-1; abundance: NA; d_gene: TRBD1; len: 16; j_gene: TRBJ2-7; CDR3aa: CASRRYPGTGVGLEYF; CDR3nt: TGTGCCAGCAGACGTTACCCCGGGACAGGGGTAGGGTTGGAGTACTTC
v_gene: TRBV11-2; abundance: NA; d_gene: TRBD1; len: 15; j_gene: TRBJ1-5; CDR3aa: CASSPGTGLNQPQHF; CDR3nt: TGTGCCAGCAGCCCCGGGACAGGACTCAATCAGCCCCAGCATTTT
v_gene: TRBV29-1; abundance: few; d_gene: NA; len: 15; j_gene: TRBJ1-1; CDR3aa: CSVEDRQGWGTEAFF; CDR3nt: TGCAGCGTTGAAGATCGGCAGGGATGGGGCACTGAAGCTTTCTTT
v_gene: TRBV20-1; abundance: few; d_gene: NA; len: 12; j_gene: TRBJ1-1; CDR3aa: CSARDEGVEAFF; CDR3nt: TGCAGTGCTAGAGATGAGGGGGTTGAAGCTTTCTTT
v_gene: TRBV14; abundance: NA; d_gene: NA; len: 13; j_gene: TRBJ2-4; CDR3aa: CASSQGVPNIQYF; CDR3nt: TGTGCCAGCAGCCAGGGGGTACCAAACATTCAGTACTTC
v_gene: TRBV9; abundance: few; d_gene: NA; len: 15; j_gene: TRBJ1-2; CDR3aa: CASSVGPGPDYGYTF; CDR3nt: TGTGCCAGCAGCGTAGGACCGGGGCCCGACTATGGCTACACCTTC
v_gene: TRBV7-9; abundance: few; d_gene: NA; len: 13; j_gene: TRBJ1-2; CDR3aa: CASSLDGWGGYTF; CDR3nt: TGTGCCAGCAGCTTAGATGGTTGGGGTGGCTACACCTTC
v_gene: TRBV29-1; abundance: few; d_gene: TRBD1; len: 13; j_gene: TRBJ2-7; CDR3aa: CSVPISGQSEQYF; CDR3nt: TGCAGCGTTCCAATATCGGGACAGTCCGAGCAGTACTTC
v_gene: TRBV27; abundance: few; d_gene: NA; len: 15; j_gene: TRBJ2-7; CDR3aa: CASSRSGTVAYEQYF; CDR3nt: TGTGCCAGCAGCCGTTCCGGGACGGTGGCCTACGAGCAGTACTTC
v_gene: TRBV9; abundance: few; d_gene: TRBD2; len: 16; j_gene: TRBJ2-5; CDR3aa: CASSPPQAGALETQYF; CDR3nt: TGTGCCAGCAGCCCCCCTCAAGCGGGGGCTCTTGAGACCCAGTACTTC
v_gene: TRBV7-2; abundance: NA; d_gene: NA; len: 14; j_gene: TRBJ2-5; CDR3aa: CASSLPYGQETQYF; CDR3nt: TGTGCCAGCAGCTTACCTTACGGACAAGAGACCCAGTACTTC
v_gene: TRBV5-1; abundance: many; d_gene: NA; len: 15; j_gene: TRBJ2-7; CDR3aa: CASSLDRPFTYEQYF; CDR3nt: TGCGCCAGCAGCTTGGACAGGCCCTTTACCTACGAGCAGTACTTC
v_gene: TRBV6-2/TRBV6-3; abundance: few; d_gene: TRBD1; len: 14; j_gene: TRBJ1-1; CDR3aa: CASLRQGRLTEAFF; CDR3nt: TGTGCCAGCTTACGACAGGGGAGGCTCACTGAAGCTTTCTTT
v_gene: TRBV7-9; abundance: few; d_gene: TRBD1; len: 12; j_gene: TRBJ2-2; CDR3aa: CARGQGERELFF; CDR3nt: TGTGCCAGGGGACAGGGAGAGCGGGAGCTGTTTTTT
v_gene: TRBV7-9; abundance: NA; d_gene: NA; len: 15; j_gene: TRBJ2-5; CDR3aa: CASSLTLRGSETQYF; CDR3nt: TGTGCCAGCAGCTTAACCCTCAGGGGTTCAGAGACCCAGTACTTC
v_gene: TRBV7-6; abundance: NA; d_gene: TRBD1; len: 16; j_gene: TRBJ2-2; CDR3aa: CASSSGRQGSGGELFF; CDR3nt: TGTGCCAGCAGCTCCGGTCGACAGGGTAGTGGCGGGGAGCTGTTTTTT
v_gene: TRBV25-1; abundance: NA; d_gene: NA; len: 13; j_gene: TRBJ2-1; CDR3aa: CASSGPTVNEQFF; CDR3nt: TGTGCCAGCAGTGGCCCGACAGTCAATGAGCAGTTCTTC
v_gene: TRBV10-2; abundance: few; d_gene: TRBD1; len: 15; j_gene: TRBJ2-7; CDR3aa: CASSPAGTGGYEQYF; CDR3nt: TGCGCCAGCAGCCCTGCCGGGACAGGGGGCTACGAGCAGTACTTC
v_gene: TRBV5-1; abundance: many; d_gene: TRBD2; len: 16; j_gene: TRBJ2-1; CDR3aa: CASSLGSGSSYNEQFF; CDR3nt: TGCGCCAGCAGCTTGGGTAGCGGGAGTTCCTACAATGAGCAGTTCTTC
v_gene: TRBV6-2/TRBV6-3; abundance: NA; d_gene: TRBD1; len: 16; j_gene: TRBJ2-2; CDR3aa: CASRAQGASGTGELFF; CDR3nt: TGTGCCAGCAGAGCACAGGGGGCGAGTGGCACCGGGGAGCTGTTTTTT
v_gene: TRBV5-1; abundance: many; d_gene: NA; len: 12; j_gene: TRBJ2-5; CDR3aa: CASSFGQETQYF; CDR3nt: TGTGCCAGCAGTTTCGGACAAGAGACCCAGTACTTC
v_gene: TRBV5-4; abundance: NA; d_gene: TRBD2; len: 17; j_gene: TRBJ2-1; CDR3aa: CASSPPGVGGIYNEQFF; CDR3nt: TGTGCCAGCAGCCCGCCCGGAGTGGGGGGGATATACAATGAGCAGTTCTTC
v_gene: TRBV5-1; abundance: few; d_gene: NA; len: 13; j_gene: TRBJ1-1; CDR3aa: CASSLEWGTEAFF; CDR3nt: TGCGCCAGCAGCTTGGAATGGGGGACTGAAGCTTTCTTT
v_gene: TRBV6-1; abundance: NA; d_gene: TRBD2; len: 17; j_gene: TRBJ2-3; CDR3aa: CASSTGTSGGYTDTQYF; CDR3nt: TGTGCCAGCAGCACCGGGACTAGCGGGGGGTACACAGATACGCAGTATTTT
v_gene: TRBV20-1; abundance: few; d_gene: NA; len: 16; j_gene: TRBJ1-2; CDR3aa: CSARDLQAPPNYGYTF; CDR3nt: TGCAGTGCTAGAGATCTCCAGGCTCCGCCGAACTATGGCTACACCTTC
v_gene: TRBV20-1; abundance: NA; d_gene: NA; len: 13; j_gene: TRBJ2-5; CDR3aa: CSANGPGSETQYF; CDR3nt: TGCAGTGCTAATGGTCCGGGTTCCGAGACCCAGTACTTC
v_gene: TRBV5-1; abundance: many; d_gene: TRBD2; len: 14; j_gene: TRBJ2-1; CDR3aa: CASTGGDPYNEQFF; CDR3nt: TGCGCCAGCACCGGGGGGGACCCCTACAATGAGCAGTTCTTC
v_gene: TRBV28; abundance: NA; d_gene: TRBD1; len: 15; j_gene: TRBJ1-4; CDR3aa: CASVPQGVSNEKLFF; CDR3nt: TGTGCCAGCGTCCCCCAGGGGGTGTCTAATGAAAAACTGTTTTTT
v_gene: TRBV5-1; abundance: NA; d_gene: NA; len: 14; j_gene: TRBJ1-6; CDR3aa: CASSAGTYNSPLHF; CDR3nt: TGCGCCAGCAGTGCAGGGACCTATAATTCACCCCTCCACTTT
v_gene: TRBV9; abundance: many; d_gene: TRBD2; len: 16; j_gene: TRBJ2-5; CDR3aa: CASSTSGTSGQETQYF; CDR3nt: TGTGCCAGCAGCACCTCCGGGACTAGCGGACAAGAGACCCAGTACTTC
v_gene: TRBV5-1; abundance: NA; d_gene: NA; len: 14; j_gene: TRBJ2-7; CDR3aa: CASKTGAVPYEQYF; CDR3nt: TGCGCCAGCAAAACGGGGGCGGTCCCCTACGAGCAGTACTTC
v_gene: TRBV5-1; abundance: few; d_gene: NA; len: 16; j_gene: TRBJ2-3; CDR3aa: CARDPVAVNSTDTQYF; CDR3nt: TGCGCCAGGGACCCTGTTGCCGTGAATAGCACAGATACGCAGTATTTT
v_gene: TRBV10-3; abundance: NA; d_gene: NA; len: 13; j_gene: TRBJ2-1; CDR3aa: CAISTDLGDEQFF; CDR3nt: TGTGCCATCAGCACGGACCTGGGGGATGAGCAGTTCTTC
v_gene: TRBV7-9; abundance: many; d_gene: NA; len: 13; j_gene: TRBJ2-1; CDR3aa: CASSQQGPREQFF; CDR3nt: TGTGCCAGCAGCCAACAGGGCCCGCGAGAGCAGTTCTTC
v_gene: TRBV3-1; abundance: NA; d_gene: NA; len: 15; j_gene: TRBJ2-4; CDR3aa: CASSQERVAKNIQYF; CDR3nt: TGTGCCAGCAGCCAAGAACGAGTAGCCAAAAACATTCAGTACTTC
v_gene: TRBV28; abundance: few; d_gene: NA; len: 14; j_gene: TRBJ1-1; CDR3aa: CASSLVLLNTEAFF; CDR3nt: TGTGCCAGCAGTTTAGTGTTATTGAACACTGAAGCTTTCTTT
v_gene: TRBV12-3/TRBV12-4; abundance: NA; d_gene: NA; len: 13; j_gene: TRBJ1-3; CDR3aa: CASSLTRRNTIYF; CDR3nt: TGTGCCAGCAGTTTGACCAGAAGAAACACCATATATTTT
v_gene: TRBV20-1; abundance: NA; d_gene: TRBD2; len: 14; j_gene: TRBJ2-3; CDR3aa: CSARREGITDTQYF; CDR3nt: TGCAGTGCTAGGAGGGAGGGGATCACAGATACGCAGTATTTT
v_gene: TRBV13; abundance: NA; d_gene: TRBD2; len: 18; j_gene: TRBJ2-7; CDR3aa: CASSLKVSWTSGDLEQYF; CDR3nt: TGTGCCAGCAGCTTAAAAGTCTCGTGGACTAGCGGGGATCTCGAGCAGTACTTC
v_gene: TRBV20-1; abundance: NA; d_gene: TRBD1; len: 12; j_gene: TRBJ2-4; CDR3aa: CSASRGMDIQYF; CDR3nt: TGCAGTGCTAGCAGGGGGATGGACATTCAGTACTTC
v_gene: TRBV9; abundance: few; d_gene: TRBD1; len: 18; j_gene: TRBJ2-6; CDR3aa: CASSKGQGRSSGANVLTF; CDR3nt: TGTGCCAGCAGCAAAGGACAGGGGCGTAGCTCTGGGGCCAACGTCCTGACTTTC